The rows below give T cell receptor beta chains drawn from one sample of a study of T cells of healthy individuals. Via MiXCR, TCRdb re-called the 5' RACE reads, giving one row per CDR3 protein. The sample lists around 100,000 distinct CDR3 sequences, 17% seen once, with around 6.4% in the top ten. The receptors originated from a human donor in good health. The CDR3 runs from the conserved cysteine through the conserved F or W. D genes are given only for firm matches. Some rows mark clone size as missing; the rest say once, few, many or name a class of expanded clone.

abundance | d_gene | j_gene | v_gene | CDR3aa | CDR3nt
. | . | TRBJ2-7 | TRBV28 | CAAGGGGYEQYF | TGTGCCGCAGGGGGGGGGGGTTACGAGCAGTACTTC
many | TRBD2 | TRBJ2-3 | TRBV4-1 | CASSHPRGGRDTDTQYF | TGCGCCAGCAGCCATCCGCGGGGGGGCCGGGACACAGATACGCAGTATTTT
few | TRBD1 | TRBJ2-3 | TRBV6-6 | CASSSTGGWEDTQYF | TGTGCCAGCAGTTCCACAGGGGGGTGGGAAGATACGCAGTATTTT
once | . | TRBJ2-5 | TRBV28 | CASSNGALRETQYF | TGTGCCAGCAGTAATGGGGCTTTACGAGAGACCCAGTACTTC
. | . | TRBJ2-7 | TRBV7-9 | CATGDGAYEQYF | TGTGCCACCGGGGACGGTGCCTACGAGCAGTACTTC
many | TRBD1 | TRBJ2-1 | TRBV12-3/TRBV12-4 | CASVGTGDDEQFF | TGTGCCTCGGTCGGGACAGGGGACGATGAGCAGTTCTTC
many | TRBD1 | TRBJ2-5 | TRBV5-1 | CASSSGTGGYQETQYF | TGCGCCAGCAGCTCCGGGACAGGGGGGTACCAAGAGACCCAGTACTTC
many | . | TRBJ2-1 | TRBV6-4 | CASSDESQGAGNEQFF | TGTGCCAGCAGTGACGAATCCCAGGGTGCGGGGAATGAGCAGTTCTTC
. | TRBD1 | TRBJ1-2 | TRBV28 | CASSLWGLTGKFDYGYTF | TGTGCCAGCAGTTTATGGGGATTGACAGGGAAGTTTGACTATGGCTACACCTTC
many | . | TRBJ2-7 | TRBV10-3 | CAIGQPGEQYF | TGTGCCATAGGACAGCCAGGCGAGCAGTACTTC
. | . | TRBJ2-7 | TRBV5-1 | CASSLWSYEQYF | TGCGCCAGCAGCCTTTGGTCCTACGAGCAGTACTTC
. | . | TRBJ1-1 | TRBV19 | CASITGPDTEAFF | TGTGCCAGTATCACCGGCCCGGACACTGAAGCTTTCTTT
few | . | TRBJ2-3 | TRBV4-3 | CASSQYLAVLGTDTQYF | TGCGCCAGCAGCCAGTACTTAGCGGTCTTGGGCACAGATACGCAGTATTTT
. | TRBD1 | TRBJ2-7 | TRBV12-3/TRBV12-4 | CASRGQGSSYEQYF | TGTGCCAGCAGGGGACAGGGAAGCTCCTACGAGCAGTACTTC
many | . | TRBJ2-3 | TRBV20-1 | CSALHASFGNTQYF | TGCAGTGCCCTACACGCTTCTTTCGGGAATACGCAGTATTTT
. | . | TRBJ2-3 | TRBV5-6 | CASSTSSIGTDTQYF | TGTGCCAGCAGCACCTCTAGCATCGGCACAGATACGCAGTATTTT
. | TRBD1 | TRBJ2-3 | TRBV4-2 | CASSQRQGRDTQYF | TGTGCCAGCAGCCAGCGACAGGGTAGAGATACGCAGTATTTT
few | . | TRBJ1-2 | TRBV6-2/TRBV6-3 | CASSYRPPAMATSSGSAF | TGTGCCAGCAGTTACAGGCCACCCGCTATGGCTACAAGCTCGGGCAGCGCCTTC
few | . | TRBJ2-3 | TRBV19 | CASSTPGPTGDTQYF | TGTGCCAGTAGTACACCGGGCCCAACGGGCGATACGCAGTATTTT
many | . | TRBJ2-1 | TRBV5-1 | CASGNNEQFF | TGCGCCAGCGGCAACAATGAGCAGTTCTTC